The table lists the clone carrying this TCR beta chain with a few counts. This entry comes from a study of blood T cell repertoires in COVID-19. The CDR3 is made up of 15 amino acids. J was trimmed by 3 bases and V by 4 bases; bases with no gene match: 7. Looked up from germline, CDR1 is SGHDT and CDR2 is YYEEEE. Sequencing used immunoSEQ multiplex PCR; TCRdb keeps in-frame clones, though not all of them. Of roughly 120,000 clones in the sample, roughly 87% were seen once. The sample was peripheral blood. The clonotype comes from a human donor in a cohort sampled during active COVID-19. The chain uses TRBV5-6 and TRBJ1-5, with 7 bases aligning to TRBD1. In DNA, the CDR3 is TGTGCCAGCAGCGGAGGAGGGGGCTCCAATCAGCCCCAGCATTTT. As protein: CASSGGGGSNQPQHF. The complete variable domain, with remaining parts taken from reference TRBV5-6 and TRBJ1-5, reads DAGVTQSPTHLIKTRGQQVTLRCSPKSGHDTVSWYQQALGQGPQFIFQYYEEEERQRGNFPDRFSGHQFPNYSSELNVNALLLGDSALYLCASSGGGGSNQPQHFGDGTRLSIL.